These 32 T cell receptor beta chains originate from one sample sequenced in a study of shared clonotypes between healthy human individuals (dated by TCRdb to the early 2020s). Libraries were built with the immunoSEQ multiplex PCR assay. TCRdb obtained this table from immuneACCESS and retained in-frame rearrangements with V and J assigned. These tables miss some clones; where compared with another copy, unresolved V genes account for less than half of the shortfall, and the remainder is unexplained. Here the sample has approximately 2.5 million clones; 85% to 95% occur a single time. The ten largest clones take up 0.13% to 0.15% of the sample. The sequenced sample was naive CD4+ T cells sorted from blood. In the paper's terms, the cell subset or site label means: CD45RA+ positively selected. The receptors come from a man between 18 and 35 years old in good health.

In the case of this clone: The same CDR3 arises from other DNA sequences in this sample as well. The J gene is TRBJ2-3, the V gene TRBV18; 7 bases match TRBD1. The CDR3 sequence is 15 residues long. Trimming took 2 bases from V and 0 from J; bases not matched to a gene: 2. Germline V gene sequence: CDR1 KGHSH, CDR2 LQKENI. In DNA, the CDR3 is TGTGCCAGCTCACCAGAGGGGGCCAGCACAGATACGCAGTATTTT. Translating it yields CASSPEGASTDTQYF.

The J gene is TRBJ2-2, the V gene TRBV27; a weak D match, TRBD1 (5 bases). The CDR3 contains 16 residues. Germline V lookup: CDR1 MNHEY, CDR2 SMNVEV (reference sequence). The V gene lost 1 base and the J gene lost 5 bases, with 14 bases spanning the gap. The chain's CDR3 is CASSLLSQGRTGELFF. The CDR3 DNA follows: TGTGCCAGCAGTTTATTAAGCCAGGGCCGGACCGGGGAGCTGTTTTTT.

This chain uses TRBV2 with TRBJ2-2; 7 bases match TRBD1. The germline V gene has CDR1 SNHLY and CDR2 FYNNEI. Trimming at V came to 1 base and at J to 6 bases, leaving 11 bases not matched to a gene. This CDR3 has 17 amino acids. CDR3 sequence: CASSEDRGGFLAGELFF. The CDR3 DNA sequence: TGTGCCAGCAGTGAAGACAGGGGCGGTTTTCTCGCCGGGGAGCTGTTTTTT.

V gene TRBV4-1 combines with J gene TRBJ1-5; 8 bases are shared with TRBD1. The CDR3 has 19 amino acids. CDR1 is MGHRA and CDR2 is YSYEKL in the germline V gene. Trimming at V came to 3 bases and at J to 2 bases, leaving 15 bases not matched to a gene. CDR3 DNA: TGCGCCAGCAGCCATGCTCTAGGACAGGGTTTTCTGGGCAATCAGCCCCAGCATTTT. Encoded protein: CASSHALGQGFLGNQPQHF.

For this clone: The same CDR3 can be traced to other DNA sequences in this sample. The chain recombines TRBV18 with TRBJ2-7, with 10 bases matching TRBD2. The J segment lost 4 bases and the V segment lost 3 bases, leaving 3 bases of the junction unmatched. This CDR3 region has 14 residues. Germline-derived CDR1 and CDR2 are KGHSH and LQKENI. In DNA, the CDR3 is TGTGCCAGCTCACCGGCTAGCGGGAGTTACGAGCAGTACTTC. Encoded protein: CASSPASGSYEQYF. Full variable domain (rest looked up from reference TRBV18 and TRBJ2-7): NAGVMQNPRHLVRRRGQEARLRCSPMKGHSHVYWYRQLPEEGLKFMVYLQKENIIDESGMPKERFSAEFPKEGPSILRIQQVVRGDSAAYFCASSPASGSYEQYFGPGTRLTVT.

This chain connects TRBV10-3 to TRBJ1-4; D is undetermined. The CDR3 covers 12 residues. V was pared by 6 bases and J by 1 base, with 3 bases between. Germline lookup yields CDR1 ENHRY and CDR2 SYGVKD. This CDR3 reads CAIRETNEKLFF. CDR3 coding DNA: TGTGCCATCAGGGAAACTAATGAAAAACTGTTTTTT.

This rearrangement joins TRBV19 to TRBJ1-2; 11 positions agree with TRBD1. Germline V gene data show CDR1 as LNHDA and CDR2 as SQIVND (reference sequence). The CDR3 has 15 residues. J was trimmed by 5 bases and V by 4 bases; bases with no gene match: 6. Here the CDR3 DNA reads TGTGCCAGTAGTACATCCCGGGACAGGGGGTATGGCTACACCTTC. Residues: CASSTSRDRGYGYTF.

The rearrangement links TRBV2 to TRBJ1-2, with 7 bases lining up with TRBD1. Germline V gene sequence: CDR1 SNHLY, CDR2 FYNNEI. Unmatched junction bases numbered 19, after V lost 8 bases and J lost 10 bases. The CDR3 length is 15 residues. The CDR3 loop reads CASGSPQGNSRYYTF. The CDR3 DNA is TGTGCCAGCGGTTCCCCACAGGGGAATAGTCGGTACTACACCTTC.

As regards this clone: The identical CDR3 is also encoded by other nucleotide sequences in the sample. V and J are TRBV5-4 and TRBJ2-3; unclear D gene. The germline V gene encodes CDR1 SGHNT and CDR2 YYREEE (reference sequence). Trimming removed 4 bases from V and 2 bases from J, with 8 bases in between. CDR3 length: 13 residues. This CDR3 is CASSRDSTDTQYF. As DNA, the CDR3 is TGTGCCAGCAGCCGCGACTCCACAGATACGCAGTATTTT.

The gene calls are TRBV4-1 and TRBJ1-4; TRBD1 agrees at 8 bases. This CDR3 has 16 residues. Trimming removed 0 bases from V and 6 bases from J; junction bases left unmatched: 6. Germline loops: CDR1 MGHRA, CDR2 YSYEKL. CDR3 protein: CASSQDGAGGYEKLFF. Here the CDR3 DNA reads TGCGCCAGCAGCCAAGATGGGGCAGGGGGCTATGAAAAACTGTTTTTT.

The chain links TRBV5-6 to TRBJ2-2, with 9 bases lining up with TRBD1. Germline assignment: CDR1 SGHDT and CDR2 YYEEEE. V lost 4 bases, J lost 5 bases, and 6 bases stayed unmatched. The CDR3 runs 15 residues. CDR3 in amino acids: CASSLRDRETGELFF. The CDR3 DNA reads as TGTGCCAGCAGCCTCCGGGACAGGGAAACCGGGGAGCTGTTTTTT.

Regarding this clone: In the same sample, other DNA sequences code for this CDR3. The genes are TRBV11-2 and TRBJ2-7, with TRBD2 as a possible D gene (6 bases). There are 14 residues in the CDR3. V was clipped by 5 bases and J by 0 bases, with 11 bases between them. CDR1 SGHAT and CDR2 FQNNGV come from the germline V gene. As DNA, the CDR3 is TGTGCCAGCAGCCTTGAAGCGGGCTCCTACGAGCAGTACTTC. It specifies CASSLEAGSYEQYF.

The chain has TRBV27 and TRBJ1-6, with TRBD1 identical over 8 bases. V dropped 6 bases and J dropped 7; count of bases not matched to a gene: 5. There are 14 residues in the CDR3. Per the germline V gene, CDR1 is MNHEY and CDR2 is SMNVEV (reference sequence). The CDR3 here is CASRPQGENSPLHF. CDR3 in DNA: TGTGCCAGCAGACCACAGGGGGAAAATTCACCCCTCCACTTT.

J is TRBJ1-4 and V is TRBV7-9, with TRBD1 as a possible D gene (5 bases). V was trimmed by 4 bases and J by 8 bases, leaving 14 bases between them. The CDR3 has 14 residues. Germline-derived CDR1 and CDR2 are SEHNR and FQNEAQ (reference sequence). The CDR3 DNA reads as TGTGCCAGCAGCTCCGAAGGGGTGGGGGAAAAACTGTTTTTT. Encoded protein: CASSSEGVGEKLFF.

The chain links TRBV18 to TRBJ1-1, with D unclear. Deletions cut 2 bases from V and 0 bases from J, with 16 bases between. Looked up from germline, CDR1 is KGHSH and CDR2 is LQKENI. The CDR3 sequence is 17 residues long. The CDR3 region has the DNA TGTGCCAGCTCACCAACCACCCTGACCTTAATGAACACTGAAGCTTTCTTT. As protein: CASSPTTLTLMNTEAFF.

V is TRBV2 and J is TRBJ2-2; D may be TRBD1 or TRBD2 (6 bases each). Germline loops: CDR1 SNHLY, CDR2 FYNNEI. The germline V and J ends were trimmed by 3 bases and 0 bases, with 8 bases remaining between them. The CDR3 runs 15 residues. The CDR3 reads CASSDGGPNTGELFF. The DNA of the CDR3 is TGTGCCAGCAGTGACGGGGGCCCGAACACCGGGGAGCTGTTTTTT.

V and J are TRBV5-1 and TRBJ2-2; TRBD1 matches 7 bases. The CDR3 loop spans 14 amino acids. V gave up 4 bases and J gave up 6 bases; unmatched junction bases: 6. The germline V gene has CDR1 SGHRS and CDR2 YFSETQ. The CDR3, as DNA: TGCGCCAGCAGCGATCAGGGGGTCCCCGGGGAGCTGTTTTTT. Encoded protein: CASSDQGVPGELFF.

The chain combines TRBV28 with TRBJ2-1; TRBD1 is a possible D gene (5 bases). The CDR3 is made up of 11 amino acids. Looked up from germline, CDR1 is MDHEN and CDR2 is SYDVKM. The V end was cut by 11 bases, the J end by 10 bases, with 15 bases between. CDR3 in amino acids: CACIRVGEQFF. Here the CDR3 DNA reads TGTGCCTGCATCAGGGTCGGGGAGCAGTTCTTC.

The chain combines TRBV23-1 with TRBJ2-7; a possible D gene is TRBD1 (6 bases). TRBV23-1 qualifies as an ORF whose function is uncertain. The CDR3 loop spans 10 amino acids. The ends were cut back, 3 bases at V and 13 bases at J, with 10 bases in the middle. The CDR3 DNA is TGCGCCAGCAGTCAGGGGGCCCTCTACTTC. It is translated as CASSQGALYF.

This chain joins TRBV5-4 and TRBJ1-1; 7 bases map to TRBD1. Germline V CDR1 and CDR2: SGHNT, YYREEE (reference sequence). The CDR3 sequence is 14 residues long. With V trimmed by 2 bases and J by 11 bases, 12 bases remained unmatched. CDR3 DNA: TGTGCCAGCAGCTTATTTGGGACAGCCGGACGGGCTTTCTTT. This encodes CASSLFGTAGRAFF.

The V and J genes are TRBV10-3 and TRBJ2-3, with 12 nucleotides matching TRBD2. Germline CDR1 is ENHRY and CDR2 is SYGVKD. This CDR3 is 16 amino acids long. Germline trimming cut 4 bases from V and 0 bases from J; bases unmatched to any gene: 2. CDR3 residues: CAISAGTSGSTDTQYF. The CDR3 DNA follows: TGTGCCATCAGTGCCGGGACTAGCGGGAGCACAGATACGCAGTATTTT.

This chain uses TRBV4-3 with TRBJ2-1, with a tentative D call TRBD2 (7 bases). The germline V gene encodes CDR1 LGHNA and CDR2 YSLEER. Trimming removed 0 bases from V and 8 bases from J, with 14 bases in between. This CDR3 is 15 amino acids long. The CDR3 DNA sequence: TGCGCCAGCAGCCAAGATAGGACTAGGGGGGATGAGCAGTTCTTC. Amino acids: CASSQDRTRGDEQFF.

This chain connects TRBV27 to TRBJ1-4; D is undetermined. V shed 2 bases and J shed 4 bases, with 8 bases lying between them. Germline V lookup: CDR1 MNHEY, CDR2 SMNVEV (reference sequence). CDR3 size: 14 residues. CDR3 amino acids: CASSLNRYNEKLFF. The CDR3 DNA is TGTGCCAGCAGTTTAAATAGGTATAATGAAAAACTGTTTTTT.

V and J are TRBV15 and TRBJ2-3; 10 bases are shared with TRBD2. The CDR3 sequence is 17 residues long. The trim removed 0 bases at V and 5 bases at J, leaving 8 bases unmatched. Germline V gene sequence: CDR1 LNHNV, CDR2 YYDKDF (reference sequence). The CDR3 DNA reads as TGTGCCACCAGCAGAGATAGAAGCGGGGGGGCCCAAGATACGCAGTATTTT. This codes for CATSRDRSGGAQDTQYF.

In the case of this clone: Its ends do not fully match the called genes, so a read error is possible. The CDR3 reads CASSLRGLDEQYF. For the CDR3, the DNA is TGTGCTAGCAGCTTGAGAGGGTTGGACGAGCAGTACTTC. J is TRBJ2-7 and V is TRBV7-7, with a weak D call TRBD2 (5 bases). The CDR3 is 13 amino acids. CDR1 is SSHAT and CDR2 is FNYEAQ in the germline V gene (reference sequence).

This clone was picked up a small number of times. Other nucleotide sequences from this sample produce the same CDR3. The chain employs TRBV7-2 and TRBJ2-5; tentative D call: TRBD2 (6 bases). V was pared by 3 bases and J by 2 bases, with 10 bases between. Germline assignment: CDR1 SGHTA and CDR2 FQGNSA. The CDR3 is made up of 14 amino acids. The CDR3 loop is CASSLGGTQETQYF. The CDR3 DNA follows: TGTGCCAGCAGCTTGGGCGGGACGCAAGAGACCCAGTACTTC. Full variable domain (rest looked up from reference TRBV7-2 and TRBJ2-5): GAGVSQSPSNKVTEKGKDVELRCDPISGHTALYWYRQSLGQGLEFLIYFQGNSAPDKSGLPSDRFSAERTGGSVSTLTIQRTQQEDSAVYLCASSLGGTQETQYFGPGTRLLVL.

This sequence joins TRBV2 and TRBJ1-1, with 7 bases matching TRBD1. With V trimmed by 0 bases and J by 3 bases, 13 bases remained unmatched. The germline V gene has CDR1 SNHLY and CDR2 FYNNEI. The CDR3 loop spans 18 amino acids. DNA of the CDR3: TGTGCCAGCAGTGAAGCGAGGACAGGCGGAGGAGGGGACACTGAAGCTTTCTTT. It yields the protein CASSEARTGGGGDTEAFF. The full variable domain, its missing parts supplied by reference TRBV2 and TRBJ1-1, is EPEVTQTPSHQVTQMGQEVILRCVPISNHLYFYWYRQILGQKVEFLVSFYNNEISEKSEIFDDQFSVERPDGSNFTLKIRSTKLEDSAMYFCASSEARTGGGGDTEAFFGQGTRLTVV.

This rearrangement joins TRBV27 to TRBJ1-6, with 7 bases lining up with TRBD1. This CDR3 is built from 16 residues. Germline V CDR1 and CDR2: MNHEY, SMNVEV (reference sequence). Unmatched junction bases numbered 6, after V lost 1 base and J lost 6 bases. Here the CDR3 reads CASSLFPGGFNSPLHF. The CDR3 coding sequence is TGTGCCAGCAGTTTATTTCCAGGGGGATTTAATTCACCCCTCCACTTT.

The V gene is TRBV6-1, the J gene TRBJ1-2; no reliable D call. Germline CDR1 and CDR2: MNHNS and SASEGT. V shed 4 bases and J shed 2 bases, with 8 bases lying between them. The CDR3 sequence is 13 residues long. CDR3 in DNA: TGTGCCAGCAGTGTTGAGGAGAACTATGGCTACACCTTC. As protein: CASSVEENYGYTF.

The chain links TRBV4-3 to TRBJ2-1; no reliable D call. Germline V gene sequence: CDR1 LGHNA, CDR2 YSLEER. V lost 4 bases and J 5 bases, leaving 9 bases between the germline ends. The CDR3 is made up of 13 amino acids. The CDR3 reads CASSPFLNNEQFF. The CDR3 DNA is TGCGCCAGCAGCCCCTTCCTAAACAATGAGCAGTTCTTC.

CDR3 sequence: CASSMTGGAETQYF. The CDR3 DNA sequence: TGCGCCAGCAGCATGACAGGGGGAGCAGAGACCCAGTACTTC. The gene calls are TRBV5-1 and TRBJ2-5, with 9 bases matching TRBD1. Losses at the gene ends were 4 bases for V and 4 bases for J; bases not matched to a gene: 5. Germline CDR1 is SGHRS and CDR2 is YFSETQ. The CDR3 length is 14 residues. The whole variable domain, remainder taken from reference TRBV5-1 and TRBJ2-5, is KAGVTQTPRYLIKTRGQQVTLSCSPISGHRSVSWYQQTPGQGLQFLFEYFSETQRNKGNFPGRFSGRQFSNSRSEMNVSTLELGDSALYLCASSMTGGAETQYFGPGTRLLVL.

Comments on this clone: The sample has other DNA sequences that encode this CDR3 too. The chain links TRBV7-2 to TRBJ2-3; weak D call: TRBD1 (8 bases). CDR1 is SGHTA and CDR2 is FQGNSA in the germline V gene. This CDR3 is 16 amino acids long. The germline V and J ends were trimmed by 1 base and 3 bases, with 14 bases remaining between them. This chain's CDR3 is CASSLGGQGGTDTQYF. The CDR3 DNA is TGTGCCAGCAGCTTAGGAGGACAGGGAGGGACAGATACGCAGTATTTT.